The clone carrying this T cell receptor (beta chain) was picked up a small number of times. Investigators isolated RNA and reverse transcribed it into cDNA to act as the sequencing template. The assay was immunoSEQ multiplex PCR, and TCRdb's table has in-frame clones only and misses some. The profile shows around 190,000 clones, roughly 60% of them singletons. The sample belongs to a study of CD8+ T cells in alopecia areata. Indicated treatment: oral pan-JAK inhibitor, 5-10 mg twice daily. The sequences come from CD4+ T cells sorted from blood, collected at week 24, from a patient treated with tofacitinib. This TCR was recovered from a human donor with alopecia areata.

CDR3 nucleotides: TGCAGCGTTGCCCAGGGGGCAAGCACAGATACGCAGTATTTT. This translates into CSVAQGASTDTQYF. V and J are TRBV29-1 and TRBJ2-3, with 8 bases that match TRBD1. The CDR3 runs 14 residues. In germline, CDR1 is SQVTM, CDR2 ANQGSEA. V was clipped by 4 bases and J by 0 bases; unmatched bases: 3.